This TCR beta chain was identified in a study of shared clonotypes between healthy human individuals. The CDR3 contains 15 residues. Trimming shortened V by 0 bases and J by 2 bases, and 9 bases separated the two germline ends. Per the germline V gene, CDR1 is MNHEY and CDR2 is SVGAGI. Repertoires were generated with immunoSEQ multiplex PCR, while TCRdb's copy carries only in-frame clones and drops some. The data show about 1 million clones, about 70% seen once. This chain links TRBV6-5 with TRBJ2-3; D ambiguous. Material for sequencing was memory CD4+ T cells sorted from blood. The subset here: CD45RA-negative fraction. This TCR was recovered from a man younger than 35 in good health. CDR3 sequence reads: CASSYSSSYTDTQYF. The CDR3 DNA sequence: TGTGCCAGCAGTTACTCGAGTTCTTACACAGATACGCAGTATTTT.